A selection of T cell receptor beta chains follows, all from one sample in a study of blood T cell repertoires in COVID-19. Method: immunoSEQ multiplex PCR; TCRdb's copy keeps in-frame clones and lacks some. This sample has fewer than 350,000 clones; around 81% occur once, and the top ten carry roughly 2.9%. The sample was peripheral blood. Every receptor here comes from a woman aged 55-70 years with active or convalescent COVID-19. Each CDR3 is given without its conserved first and last residue.

V	J	CDR3
TRBV6-5	TRBJ1-6	ASSRVRNSPLH
TRBV7-8	TRBJ2-7	ASSLVTSGLPYEQY
TRBV7-7	TRBJ1-4	ASSQARGPNEKLF
TRBV19	TRBJ2-1	ASTQSTGVRNNEQF
TRBV7-9	TRBJ1-4	ASGNLQGTNEKLF
TRBV15	TRBJ1-4	ATSRTGDNEKLF
TRBV18	TRBJ2-3	ASSPPGNTDTQY
TRBV5-1	TRBJ1-2	ASSSATAGTGGYT
TRBV6-1	TRBJ1-5	ASSEYPGRDQPQH
TRBV6-5	TRBJ1-1	ASSRGQANTEAF
TRBV6-5	TRBJ1-2	ASMTGLNYGYT
TRBV5-6	TRBJ2-1	ASSLVGTTYNEQF
TRBV15	TRBJ1-2	ATSRDRVGGVGVKGYT
TRBV5-6	TRBJ1-2	ASSETGDSNYGYT
TRBV11-2	TRBJ2-5	ASSLGAGRETQY
TRBV4-1	TRBJ1-2	ASSHPPLLQGDRGYT
TRBV6-5	TRBJ1-2	ASRSTGFGYT
TRBV18	TRBJ2-2	ASSRQQGRPGELF
TRBV6-5	TRBJ2-3	ASSSLGTGADTQY
TRBV5-1	TRBJ2-7	ASSLGDGGWEQY
TRBV3-1/TRBV3-2	TRBJ1-2	ASSQERALNPYGYT
TRBV5-1	TRBJ2-5	ASSLALAGKFQETQY
TRBV11-3	TRBJ2-1	ASSEPGLNNEQF
TRBV3-1/TRBV3-2	TRBJ2-7	ASSQRTGPYEQY
TRBV24-1	TRBJ1-6	ATRRQGAPPLH
TRBV7-3	TRBJ2-1	ASSRTGGSYNEQF
TRBV6-5	TRBJ2-7	ASSYRRSRGAYEQY
TRBV5-4	TRBJ1-2	ASSQDRDGGYT
TRBV19	TRBJ2-7	ASSIGGQGSYEQY
TRBV5-1	TRBJ2-3	ASSLGLAGADTQY
TRBV6-1	TRBJ1-2	ASSEGGAGYT
TRBV10-3	TRBJ2-2	AISESRDRNTGELF
TRBV2	TRBJ2-3	ASRGQIQLTDTQY
TRBV2	TRBJ1-5	ASSVLLGGNQPQH
TRBV7-3	TRBJ2-1	ASSLKGTSGGYNEQF
TRBV2	TRBJ2-2	ASRTGTASNTGELF
TRBV10-1	TRBJ2-1	ASSESWVTPYNEQF
TRBV9	TRBJ2-2	ASSVTGTPAGELF
TRBV20-1	TRBJ1-1	SASRQAMNTEAF